This T cell receptor (beta chain) came from a study of blood T cell repertoires in COVID-19. As for the study in general: Acute and convalescent COVID-19 specimens originated in the United States, Italy and Spain.

In the original processing: Reference gene primer amplification gave estimated nucleated cell counts. Libraries were prepared by immunoSEQ multiplex PCR; TCRdb keeps only in-frame clonotypes and omits some of them. The D gene and trimming were derived from the DNA, and the V and J assignments and clone size from that table. The table has about 200,000 clones, about 88% seen once. With 7 bases removed from V and 1 base from J, the gap between germline ends came to 13 bases. The CDR3 contains 14 residues. Germline V lookup: CDR1 MNHEY, CDR2 SVGAGI. The sequence was collected from a man aged 50 or older with COVID-19, enrolled during active disease. Sequencing was carried out using peripheral blood. The gene calls are TRBV6-5 and TRBJ1-1, with D unresolved. The CDR3 protein is CASTWLGQNTEAFF. CDR3 coding DNA: TGTGCCAGCACCTGGCTAGGTCAGAACACTGAAGCTTTCTTT.